This note documents a single T cell receptor (beta chain) sequence. Its antigen is unknown. An end of the junction does not agree with germline; a read error may underlie this. Germline CDR1 and CDR2: MNHNS and SASEGT. This CDR3 has 13 amino acids. The assay was immunoSEQ multiplex PCR, and TCRdb's table has in-frame clones only and misses some. The sample records about 6,000 clones, roughly 79% being singletons. The data derive from a study of cytotoxic CD8 clonotypes in ibrutinib-treated CLL. General observations from the study: At ibrutinib response, clonality increased, and at progression it declined back toward baseline.

The sequence was collected from a human donor with chronic lymphocytic leukemia. Sequenced here: PBMCs, sampled before ibrutinib treatment. The chain employs TRBV6-1 and TRBJ2-1; 11 bases agree with TRBD1. CDR3 in DNA: TGTGCCAGCAGTGTACCTAGGACAGGGGGCGGGCTCTTC. Translating gives CASSVPRTGGGLF.